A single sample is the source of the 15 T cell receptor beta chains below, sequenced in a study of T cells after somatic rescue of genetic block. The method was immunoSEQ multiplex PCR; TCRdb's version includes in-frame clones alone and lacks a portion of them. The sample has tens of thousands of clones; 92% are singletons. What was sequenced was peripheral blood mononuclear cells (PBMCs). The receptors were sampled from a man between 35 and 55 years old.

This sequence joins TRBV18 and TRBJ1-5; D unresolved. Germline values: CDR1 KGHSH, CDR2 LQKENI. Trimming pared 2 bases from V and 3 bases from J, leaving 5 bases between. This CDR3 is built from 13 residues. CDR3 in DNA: TGTGCCAGCTCACCATTCGCCAATCAGCCCCAGCATTTT. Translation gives CASSPFANQPQHF.

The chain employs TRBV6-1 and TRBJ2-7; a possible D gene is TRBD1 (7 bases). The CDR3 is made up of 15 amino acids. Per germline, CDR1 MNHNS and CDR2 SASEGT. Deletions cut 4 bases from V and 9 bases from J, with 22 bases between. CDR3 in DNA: TGTGCCAGCAGTGGCCCAGACAGGGCGGGGTTCGGGCAGTACTTC. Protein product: CASSGPDRAGFGQYF.

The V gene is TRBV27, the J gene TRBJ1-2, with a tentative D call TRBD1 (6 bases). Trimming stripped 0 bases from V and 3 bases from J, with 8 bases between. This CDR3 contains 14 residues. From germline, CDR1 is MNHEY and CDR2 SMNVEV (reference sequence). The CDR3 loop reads CASSLSGGHYGYTF. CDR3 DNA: TGTGCCAGCAGTTTATCAGGGGGTCACTATGGCTACACCTTC.

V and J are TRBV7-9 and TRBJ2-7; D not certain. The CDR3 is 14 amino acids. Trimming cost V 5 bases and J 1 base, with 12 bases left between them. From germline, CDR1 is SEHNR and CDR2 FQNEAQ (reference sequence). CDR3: CASSREAGSYEQYF. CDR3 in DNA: TGTGCCAGCAGCCGAGAAGCTGGATCCTACGAGCAGTACTTC.

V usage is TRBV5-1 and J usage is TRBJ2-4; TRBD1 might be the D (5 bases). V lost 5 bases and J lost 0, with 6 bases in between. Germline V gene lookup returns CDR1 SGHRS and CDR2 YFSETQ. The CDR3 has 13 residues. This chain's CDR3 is CASRDIAKNIQYF. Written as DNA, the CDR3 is TGCGCCAGCAGGGACATAGCCAAAAACATTCAGTACTTC.

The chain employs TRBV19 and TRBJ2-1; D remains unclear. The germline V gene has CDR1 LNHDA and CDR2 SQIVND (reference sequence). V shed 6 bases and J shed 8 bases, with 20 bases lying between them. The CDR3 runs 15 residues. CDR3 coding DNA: TGTGCCAGTAGACTCACGCCCGACAAGTTCCATGAGCAGTTCTTC. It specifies CASRLTPDKFHEQFF.

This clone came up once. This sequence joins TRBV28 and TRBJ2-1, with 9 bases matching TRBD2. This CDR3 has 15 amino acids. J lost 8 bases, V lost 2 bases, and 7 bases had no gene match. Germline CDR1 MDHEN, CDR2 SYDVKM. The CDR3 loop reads CASSLAGGARDEQFF. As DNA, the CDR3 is TGTGCCAGCAGTTTAGCGGGAGGGGCTCGCGATGAGCAGTTCTTC.

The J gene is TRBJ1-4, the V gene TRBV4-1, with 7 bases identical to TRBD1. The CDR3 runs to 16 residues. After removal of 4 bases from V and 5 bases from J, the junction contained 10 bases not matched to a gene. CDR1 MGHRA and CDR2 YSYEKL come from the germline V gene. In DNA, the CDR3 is TGCGCCAGCAGCCCGGATTGGGGACAGCGCAATGAAAAACTGTTTTTT. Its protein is CASSPDWGQRNEKLFF.

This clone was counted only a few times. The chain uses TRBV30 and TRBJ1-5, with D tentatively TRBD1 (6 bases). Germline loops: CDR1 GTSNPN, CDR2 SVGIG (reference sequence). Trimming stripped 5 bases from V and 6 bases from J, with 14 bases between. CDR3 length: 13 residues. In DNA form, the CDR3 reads TGTGCCTGGGCTCAGGGGCAGGCTCAGCCCCAGCATTTT. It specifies CAWAQGQAQPQHF.

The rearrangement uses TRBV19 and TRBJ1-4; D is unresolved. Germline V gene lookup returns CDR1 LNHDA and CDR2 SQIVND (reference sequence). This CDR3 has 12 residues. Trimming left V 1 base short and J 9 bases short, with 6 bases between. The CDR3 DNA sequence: TGTGCCAGTAGTATAGGTGGGAAAAAACTGTTTTTT. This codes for CASSIGGKKLFF.

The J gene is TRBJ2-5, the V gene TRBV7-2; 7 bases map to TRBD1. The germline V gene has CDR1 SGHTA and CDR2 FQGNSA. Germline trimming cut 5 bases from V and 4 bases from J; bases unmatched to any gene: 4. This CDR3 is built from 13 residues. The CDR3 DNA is TGTGCCAGCAGCCAGAACAGGGGAGAGACCCAGTACTTC. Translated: CASSQNRGETQYF.

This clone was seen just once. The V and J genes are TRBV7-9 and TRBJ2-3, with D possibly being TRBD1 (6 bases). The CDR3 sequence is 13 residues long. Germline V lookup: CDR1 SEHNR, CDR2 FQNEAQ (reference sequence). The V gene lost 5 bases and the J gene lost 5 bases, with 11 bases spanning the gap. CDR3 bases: TGTGCCAGCAGCCAAGGGGGAGAAGATACGCAGTATTTT. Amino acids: CASSQGGEDTQYF.

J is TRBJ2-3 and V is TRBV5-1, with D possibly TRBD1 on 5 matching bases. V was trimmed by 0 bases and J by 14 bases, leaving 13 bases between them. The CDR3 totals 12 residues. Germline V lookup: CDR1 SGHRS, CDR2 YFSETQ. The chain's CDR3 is CASSLEGLMRYF. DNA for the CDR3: TGCGCCAGCAGCTTGGAGGGGCTAATGCGGTATTTT.

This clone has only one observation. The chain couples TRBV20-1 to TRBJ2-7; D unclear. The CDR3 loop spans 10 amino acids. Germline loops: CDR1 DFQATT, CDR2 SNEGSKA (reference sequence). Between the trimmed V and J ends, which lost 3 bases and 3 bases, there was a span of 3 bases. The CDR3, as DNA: TGCAGTGCTAGTAACTACGAGCAGTACTTC. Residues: CSASNYEQYF.

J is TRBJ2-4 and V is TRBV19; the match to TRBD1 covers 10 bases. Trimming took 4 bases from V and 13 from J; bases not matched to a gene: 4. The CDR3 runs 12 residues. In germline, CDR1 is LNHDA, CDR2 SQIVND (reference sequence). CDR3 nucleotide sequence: TGTGCCAGTAGTACTGGACAGGGGGGACAGTACTTC. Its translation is CASSTGQGGQYF. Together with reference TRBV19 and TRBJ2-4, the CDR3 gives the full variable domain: DGGITQSPKYLFRKEGQNVTLSCEQNLNHDAMYWYRQDPGQGLRLIYYSQIVNDFQKGDIAEGYSVSREKKESFPLTVTSAQKNPTAFYLCASSTGQGGQYFGAGTRLSVL.